The present T cell receptor beta chain was sequenced within a study of blood T cell repertoires in COVID-19. The method was immunoSEQ multiplex PCR; TCRdb's version includes in-frame clones alone and lacks a portion of them. The data contain about 320,000 clones, around nine tenths of them singletons. From germline, CDR1 is SGHRS and CDR2 YFSETQ. The CDR3 sequence is 15 residues long. Unmatched junction bases numbered 9, after V lost 3 bases and J lost 4 bases. The sample consisted of PBMCs or T cells enriched from blood (not recorded which). This clonotype was obtained from a man younger than 45 who had recovered from COVID-19. The genes are TRBV5-1 and TRBJ2-5, with 7 positions matching TRBD1. The CDR3 sequence is CASSSGDRPGETQYF. The CDR3 DNA reads as TGCGCCAGCAGCTCCGGGGACAGACCAGGAGAGACCCAGTACTTC.